This T cell receptor beta chain was recorded in a study of shared clonotypes between healthy human individuals. The study, taken as a whole, reports: Relative to clonotypes present in all four donors, those not shared had lower generation probabilities.

Running of the assay took place at deep level. Evenly divided among several immunoSEQ plates was the genomic DNA of each subset. Sequencing used immunoSEQ multiplex PCR; TCRdb keeps in-frame clones, though not all of them. This table has around 600,000 clones, more than 95% appearing once. As concerns this clone: Its antigen is undetermined.

Per the germline V gene, CDR1 is MNHEY and CDR2 is SVGAGI. This CDR3 has 16 amino acids. The V gene lost 0 bases and the J gene lost 4 bases, with 15 bases spanning the gap. The clonotype comes from a woman under 40 in good health. This chain joins TRBV6-5 and TRBJ2-5; maybe TRBD1 (5 bases). The source material was naive CD4+ T cells sorted from blood. Subset described: CD45RA+ positively selected. The CDR3 sequence: CASSYSRPGMGETQYF. The DNA of the CDR3 is TGTGCCAGCAGTTACTCGCGCCCAGGGATGGGAGAGACCCAGTACTTC.